This T cell receptor beta chain was sequenced during a study of beta chain features in type 1 diabetes. The ends lost 5 bases at V and 6 bases at J; junction bases unmatched: 7. Germline CDR1 SGHTA, CDR2 FQGNSA. The CDR3 is made up of 15 amino acids. The investigators reverse transcribed all of the isolated RNA, so they sequenced expressed TCRB transcripts. The data were produced by immunoSEQ multiplex PCR, yet TCRdb's version contains in-frame clones alone and is incomplete. The sample comprises about 250,000 clones, roughly 15% of which are singletons, and about 0.026% rests with the top ten. The sequenced sample consisted of naive CD4+ T cells from blood. The TCR comes from a woman in her 40s in good health. The rearrangement joins TRBV7-2 to TRBJ2-7; 13 bases line up with TRBD2. Here the CDR3 DNA reads TGTGCCAGCAGCGCACTAGCGGGGGGGCCGGTCGAGCAGTACTTC. Its translation is CASSALAGGPVEQYF. The variable domain in full, with the rest retrieved from reference TRBV7-2 and TRBJ2-7, is GAGVSQSPSNKVTEKGKDVELRCDPISGHTALYWYRQSLGQGLEFLIYFQGNSAPDKSGLPSDRFSAERTGGSVSTLTIQRTQQEDSAVYLCASSALAGGPVEQYFGPGTRLTVT.